The subject of this entry is one T cell receptor beta chain. The table lists this clonotype with a few counts. No cognate antigen has been identified for it. Nothing much larger sits one base from this clone, and base qualities are not available. The treatment or condition label, read with the paper, signifies: approximately 9-day PBMC culture with coronavirus spike peptide pools or control peptides (ViraFEST assay). To expand antigen-specific T cells with peptide pools and then pick out the expanded clonotypes through TCR sequencing, the study relied on the ViraFEST assay. Positive SARS-CoV-2 PCR tests in the convalescent patients dated from March to December 2020, before Alpha, Beta and Delta variants emerged in the United States. PBMCs were cultured at fewer than 2.5 million per well in IMDM supplemented with around 5.5% human AB serum and 9.5 to 10 IU/ml IL-2, with about 11 ug/ml peptide pools added. On days 3 and 7, half of the culture medium was replaced with fresh IL-2-containing medium. CD4+ T cells were isolated after approximately ten days of culture through negative selection using the EasySep CD4+ T cell isolation kit. Ficoll-Paque Plus gradient centrifugation was used to isolate PBMCs from whole blood, and the isolated PBMCs were then either used fresh or cryopreserved at -140C. Each culture condition was generally run in triplicate wells.

These data belong to a study of vaccination and CD4 T cells after COVID-19 (dated by TCRdb to 2021 to 2024). The study in broad terms: Every convalescent patient had a positive nasal swab PCR test for SARS-CoV-2, with mild disease in several patients and severe disease in one. As controls, cultures received a CEFX viral epitope pool (the positive control), an HIV-1 Nef peptide pool (the negative control), or no peptide at all. The spike-specific CD4+ TCR repertoire was compared before and after mRNA vaccination in approximately ten COVID-19 convalescent patients and a handful of infection-naive healthy vaccine recipients. In the convalescent cohort there were six males and four females, among whom were two Hispanic individuals, seven Caucasians, two Asians and one multiracial person. Post-COVID blood samples were collected from convalescent patients a median of around 96 days after diagnosis, with a range of about 30 to 161 days. Culture stimuli were overlapping spike peptide pools from SARS-CoV-2 and from the common cold coronaviruses HCoV-NL63, HCoV-OC43 and HCoV-229E. The time from the second vaccine dose to post-vaccine blood sampling had a median of roughly 77 days and ranged from about 12 to 241 days. Two doses of either the Pfizer-BioNTech BNT162b2 vaccine (n=8) or the Moderna mRNA-1273 vaccine (n=2) were administered to participants.

Library prep was done by PCR. DNA from cultured CD4+ T cells underwent TCR sequencing with the Oncomine TCR Beta short-read assay at the Johns Hopkins FTIC core. The QIAamp micro DNA kit was used to extract genomic DNA from the cultured CD4+ T cells. Oncomine TCR Beta libraries from cultured CD4+ T cells were pooled using unique dual indexes and sequenced on an Illumina iSeq 100. The published analysis was carried out like this. Non-productive sequences were removed, and CDR3s that did not start with C, did not end with F or W, or were shorter than 7 amino acids were discarded. Antigen-specific clonotypes were identified using the MANAFEST web application through comparison of peptide-stimulated wells with reference and other culture wells. For a clone to be called positive, the clone needed an FDR below 0.05, an odds ratio above 5, and a productive frequency above 0.1% in at least two of three replicate wells. A clonotype counted as cross-reactive if it showed significant expansion both in the SARS-CoV-2 spike wells and in at least one common cold coronavirus spike condition. Levenshtein distances (stringdist) and unrooted phylogenetic trees (ape) in R version 3.6.1 were used to assess CDR3 homology. Clones were called with MiXCR by TCRdb after fastp trimmed the public reads at Q25, and only in-frame beta chains were retained. Each CDR3 protein gets just one entry, which takes the most common genes and DNA from the rows behind it. The V and J calls here are based on TCRdb, not the publication. The sample yields more than 15,000 distinct CDR3 sequences; roughly 56% were counted once. The ten largest clones capture roughly 30% of the sample.

Results the study describes overall, beyond this receptor: The number of convalescent patients in the study was relatively small, and the study did not examine early timepoints following natural infection. The median number of SARS-CoV-2-reactive clonotypes rose from fewer than 25 after infection to a few dozen after vaccination, but the change was not significant. Of the vaccine-specific clones in convalescent patients, 304 of 307, or nearly all, reacted only to SARS-CoV-2 spike and did not cross-react with common cold coronaviruses. Among convalescent patients, a median about 87% of the SARS-CoV-2-reactive clones seen after vaccination appeared only after vaccination, which suggests priming specific to the vaccine.

The clonotype comes from a human donor with COVID-19. The input for sequencing was cultured CD4+ T cells from blood, taken after SARS-CoV-2 vaccination.

At the DNA level, the sequence is TGCAGTGCTAGAGAACCCGGCGGGGGGAGGTCGAACACTGAAGCTTTCTTT. It specifies CSAREPGGGRSNTEAFF. The rearranged chain carries TRBV20-1 and TRBJ1-1, and perhaps TRBD1 as D gene, on 5 matching bases. The germline ends are 18 bases apart after V is trimmed by 0 bases and J by 1 base. The germline V gene (reference sequence) sets CDR1 to DFQATT and CDR2 to SNEGSKA. From cysteine to phenylalanine, the CDR3 is 17 amino acids long. CDR3 DNA is the only sequence kept; it has 51 bases, read in frame from the first base.